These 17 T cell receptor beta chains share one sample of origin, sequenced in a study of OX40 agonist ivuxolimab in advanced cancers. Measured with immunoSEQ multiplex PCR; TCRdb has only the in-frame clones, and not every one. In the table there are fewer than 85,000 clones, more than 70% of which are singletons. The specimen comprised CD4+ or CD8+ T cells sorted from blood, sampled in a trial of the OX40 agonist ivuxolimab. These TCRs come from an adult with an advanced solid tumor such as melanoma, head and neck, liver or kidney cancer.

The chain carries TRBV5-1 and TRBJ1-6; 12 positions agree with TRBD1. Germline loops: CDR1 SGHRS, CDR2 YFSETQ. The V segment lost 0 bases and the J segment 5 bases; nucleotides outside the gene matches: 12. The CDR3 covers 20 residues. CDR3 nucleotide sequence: TGCGCCAGCAGCTTGGTCTCCGGGACAGGGGGCGGCTCGAATAATTCACCCCTCCACTTT. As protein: CASSLVSGTGGGSNNSPLHF. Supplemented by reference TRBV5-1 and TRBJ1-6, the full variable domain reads KAGVTQTPRYLIKTRGQQVTLSCSPISGHRSVSWYQQTPGQGLQFLFEYFSETQRNKGNFPGRFSGRQFSNSRSEMNVSTLELGDSALYLCASSLVSGTGGGSNNSPLHFGNGTRLTVT.

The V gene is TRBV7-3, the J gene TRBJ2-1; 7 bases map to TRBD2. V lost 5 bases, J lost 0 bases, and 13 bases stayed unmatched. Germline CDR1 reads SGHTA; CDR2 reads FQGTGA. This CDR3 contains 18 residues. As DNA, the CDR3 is TGTGCCAGCAGCCCCACATCTCCCGGGACTAACTCCTACAATGAGCAGTTCTTC. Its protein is CASSPTSPGTNSYNEQFF.

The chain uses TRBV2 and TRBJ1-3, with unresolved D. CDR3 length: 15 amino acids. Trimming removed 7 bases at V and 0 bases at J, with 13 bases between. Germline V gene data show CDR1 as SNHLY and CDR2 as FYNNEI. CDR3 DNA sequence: TGTGCCAGCACTCCCGGTGAGGTCTCTGGAAACACCATATATTTT. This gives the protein CASTPGEVSGNTIYF.

CDR3 sequence (DNA): TGTGCCAGCAACCGACAGGGGGCAGGGGAGACCCAGTACTTC. Protein: CASNRQGAGETQYF. The chain couples TRBV2 to TRBJ2-5; TRBD1 aligns across 10 bases. V shed 7 bases and J 5 bases; nucleotides not matched to a gene: 7. Germline CDR1 and CDR2: SNHLY and FYNNEI. CDR3 length: 14 amino acids.

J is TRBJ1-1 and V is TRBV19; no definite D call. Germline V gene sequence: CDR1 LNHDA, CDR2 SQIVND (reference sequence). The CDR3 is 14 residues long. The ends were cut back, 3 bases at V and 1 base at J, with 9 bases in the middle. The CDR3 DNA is TGTGCCAGTAGTATTCGGACCCAGAACACTGAAGCTTTCTTT. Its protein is CASSIRTQNTEAFF.

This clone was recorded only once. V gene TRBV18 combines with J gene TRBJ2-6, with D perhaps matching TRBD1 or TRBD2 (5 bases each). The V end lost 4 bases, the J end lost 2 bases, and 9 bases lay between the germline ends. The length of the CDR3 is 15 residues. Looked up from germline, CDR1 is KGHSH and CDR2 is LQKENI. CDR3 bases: TGTGCCAGCTCACATCAGGGAGCTGGGGCCAACGTCCTGACTTTC. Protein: CASSHQGAGANVLTF.

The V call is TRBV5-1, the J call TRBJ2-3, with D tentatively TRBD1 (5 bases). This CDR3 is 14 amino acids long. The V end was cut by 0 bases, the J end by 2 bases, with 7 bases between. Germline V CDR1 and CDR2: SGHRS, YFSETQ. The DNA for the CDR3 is TGCGCCAGCAGCTTGGGACAGCTCACAGATACGCAGTATTTT. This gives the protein CASSLGQLTDTQYF.

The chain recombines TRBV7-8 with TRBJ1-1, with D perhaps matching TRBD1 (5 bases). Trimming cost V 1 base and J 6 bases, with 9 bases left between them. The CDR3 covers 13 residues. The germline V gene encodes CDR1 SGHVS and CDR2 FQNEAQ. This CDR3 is CASSLGQGPEAFF. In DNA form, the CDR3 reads TGTGCCAGCAGCTTAGGGCAGGGTCCTGAAGCTTTCTTT. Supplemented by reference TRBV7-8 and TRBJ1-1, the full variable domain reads GAGVSQSPRYKVAKRGQDVALRCDPISGHVSLFWYQQALGQGPEFLTYFQNEAQLDKSGLPSDRFFAERPEGSVSTLKIQRTQQEDSAVYLCASSLGQGPEAFFGQGTRLTVV.

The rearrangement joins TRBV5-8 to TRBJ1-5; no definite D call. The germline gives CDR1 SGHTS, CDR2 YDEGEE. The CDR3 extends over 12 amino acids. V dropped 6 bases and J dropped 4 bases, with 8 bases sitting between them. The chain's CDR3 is CASKVRNQPQHF. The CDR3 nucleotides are TGTGCCAGCAAAGTCAGAAATCAGCCCCAGCATTTT.

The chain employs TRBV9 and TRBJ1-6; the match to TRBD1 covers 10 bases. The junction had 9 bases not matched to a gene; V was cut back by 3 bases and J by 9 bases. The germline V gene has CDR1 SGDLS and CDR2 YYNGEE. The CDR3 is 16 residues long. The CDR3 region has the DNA TGTGCCAGCAGCGCAGTTCTCGGACAGGGGGGTTCACCCCTCCACTTT. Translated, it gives CASSAVLGQGGSPLHF.

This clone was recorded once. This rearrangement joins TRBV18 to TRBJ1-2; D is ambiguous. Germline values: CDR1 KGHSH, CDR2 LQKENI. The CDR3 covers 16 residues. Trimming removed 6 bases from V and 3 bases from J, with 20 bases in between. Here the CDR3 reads CASSQPGVARDYGYTF. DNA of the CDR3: TGTGCCAGCTCGCAACCGGGCGTGGCTCGCGACTATGGCTACACCTTC.

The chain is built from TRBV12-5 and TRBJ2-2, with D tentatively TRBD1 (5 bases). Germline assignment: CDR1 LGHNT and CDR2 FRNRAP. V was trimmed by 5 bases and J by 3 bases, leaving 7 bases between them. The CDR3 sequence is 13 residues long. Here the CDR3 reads CASGPRDTGELFF. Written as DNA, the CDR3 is TGTGCTAGTGGTCCCAGGGACACCGGGGAGCTGTTTTTT.

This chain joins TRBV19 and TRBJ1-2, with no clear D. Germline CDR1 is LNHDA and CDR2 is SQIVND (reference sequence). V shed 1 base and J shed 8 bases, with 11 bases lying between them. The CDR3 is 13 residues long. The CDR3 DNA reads TGTGCCAGTAGTATAGGAGAACGGGGAGGCTACACCTTC. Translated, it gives CASSIGERGGYTF.

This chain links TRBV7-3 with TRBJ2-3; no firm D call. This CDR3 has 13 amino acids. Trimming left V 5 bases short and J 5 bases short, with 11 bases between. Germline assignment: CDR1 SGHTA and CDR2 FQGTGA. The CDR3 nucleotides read TGTGCCAGCAGCCAGACTCGCGGAGATACGCAGTATTTT. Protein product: CASSQTRGDTQYF.

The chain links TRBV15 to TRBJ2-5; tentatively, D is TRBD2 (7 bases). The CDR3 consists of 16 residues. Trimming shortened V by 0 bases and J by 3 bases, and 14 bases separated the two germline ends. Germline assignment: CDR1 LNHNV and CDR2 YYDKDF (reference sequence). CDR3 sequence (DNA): TGTGCCACCAGCAGAGACCTCGGGGGGCCTAAAGAGACCCAGTACTTC. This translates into CATSRDLGGPKETQYF.

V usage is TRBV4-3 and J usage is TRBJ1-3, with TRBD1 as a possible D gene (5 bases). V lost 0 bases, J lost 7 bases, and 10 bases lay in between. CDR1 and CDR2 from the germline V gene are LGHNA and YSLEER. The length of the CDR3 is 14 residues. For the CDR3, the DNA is TGCGCCAGCAGCCAAGAGCAGGGACGGAACACCATATATTTT. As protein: CASSQEQGRNTIYF.

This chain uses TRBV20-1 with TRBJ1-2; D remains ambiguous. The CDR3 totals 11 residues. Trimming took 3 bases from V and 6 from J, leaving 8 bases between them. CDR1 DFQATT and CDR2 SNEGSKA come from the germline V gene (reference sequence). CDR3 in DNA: TGCAGTGCTAGGCTCAGAAATGGCTACACCTTC. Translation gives CSARLRNGYTF.